This paragraph reports one T cell receptor beta chain. The data are from a study of T cell changes during pregnancy in multiple sclerosis. Some clones are missing from TCRdb's copy, which holds only in-frame ones; the method was immunoSEQ multiplex PCR. The table records about 70,000 clones, around 90% of them present only once. The V gene's germline CDR1 is SQVTM and CDR2 ANQGSEA. The trim removed 0 bases at V and 8 bases at J, leaving 9 bases unmatched. CDR3 length equals 15 residues. The sample here was peripheral blood, taken in the first trimester of pregnancy. This TCR was sampled from a female donor with multiple sclerosis, enrolled in a pregnancy study. The rearrangement joins TRBV29-1 to TRBJ1-2; 10 positions agree with TRBD1. CDR3 nucleotide sequence: TGCAGCGTTGAAGAGTTTAGACAGGGGGCTGAGGGCTACACCTTC. Its translation is CSVEEFRQGAEGYTF.